The rows below give T cell receptor beta chains drawn from one sample of a study of T cell responses to AZD1222 COVID-19 vaccine. Using immunoSEQ multiplex PCR, the repertoire was profiled, and TCRdb retains in-frame clones only, with some absent. In the table there are 95,000 to 100,000 clones, less than 90% of which are singletons. This specimen consisted of peripheral blood, obtained on day 0 of AZD1222 vaccination. These receptors were obtained from an adult in good health. Both conserved end residues are part of each CDR3. The order of the fields is J gene, D gene, clone size, V gene, CDR3 DNA, CDR3 protein. The D gene is left open where the match is weak. Clone size is not always given. Where it is, it says once, few, many or a class for expanded clones.

J: TRBJ1-1
D: TRBD1
size: NA
V: TRBV19
DNA: TGTGCCAGTAGTTGGTCAGGGGGCAAGAACACTGAAGCTTTCTTT
CDR3: CASSWSGGKNTEAFF

J: TRBJ1-2
D: NA
size: few
V: TRBV7-9
DNA: TGTGCCAGCAGCCCCGGGACCTATGGCTACACCTTC
CDR3: CASSPGTYGYTF

J: TRBJ2-7
D: TRBD2
size: NA
V: TRBV28
DNA: TGTGCCAGCCTAGGGACTAGCGGGAGGGCCCGAGCAAACGAGCAGTACTTC
CDR3: CASLGTSGRARANEQYF

J: TRBJ1-1
D: NA
size: NA
V: TRBV5-1
DNA: TGCGCCAGCAGCCCCCGGGAGGGGGGCAACACTGAAGCTTTCTTT
CDR3: CASSPREGGNTEAFF

J: TRBJ1-1
D: TRBD1
size: NA
V: TRBV7-9
DNA: TGTGCCAGCAGCCGGGCCGGGACAGGATTTGAAGCTTTCTTT
CDR3: CASSRAGTGFEAFF

J: TRBJ1-5
D: NA
size: few
V: TRBV12-3/TRBV12-4
DNA: TGTGCCAGCAGTCAAGATAGCAATCAGCCCCAGCATTTT
CDR3: CASSQDSNQPQHF

J: TRBJ2-7
D: TRBD1
size: NA
V: TRBV28
DNA: TGTGCCAGCAGTTTATGGTCCTTGGGACAGGGGAACGAGCAGTACTTC
CDR3: CASSLWSLGQGNEQYF

J: TRBJ2-1
D: TRBD2
size: NA
V: TRBV7-6
DNA: TGTGCCAGCAGCTTAGCAATAGCGGGGGGCTCCTACAATGAGCAGTTCTTC
CDR3: CASSLAIAGGSYNEQFF

J: TRBJ2-5
D: NA
size: NA
V: TRBV6-5
DNA: TGTGCCAGCATTAGGCTGGGACGCCAAGGAGAGACCCAGTACTTC
CDR3: CASIRLGRQGETQYF

J: TRBJ1-2
D: NA
size: NA
V: TRBV5-1
DNA: TGCGCCAGCGAGCCAGGCCCTAACTATGGCTACACCTTC
CDR3: CASEPGPNYGYTF

J: TRBJ2-4
D: NA
size: NA
V: TRBV29-1
DNA: TGCAGCGTCAGGATAGCCAAAAACATTCAGTACTTC
CDR3: CSVRIAKNIQYF

J: TRBJ1-2
D: NA
size: NA
V: TRBV28
DNA: TGTGCCAGCAGTTTAGGGGGGCGCAACTATGGCTACACCTTC
CDR3: CASSLGGRNYGYTF

J: TRBJ1-4
D: NA
size: NA
V: TRBV4-1
DNA: TGCGCCAGCAGCCAAGACGGGAATGAAAAACTGTTTTTT
CDR3: CASSQDGNEKLFF

J: TRBJ1-6
D: TRBD1
size: NA
V: TRBV27
DNA: TGTGCCAGCAGTAACCCCGGGACAGGGGCCCCCTATAATTCACCCCTCCACTTT
CDR3: CASSNPGTGAPYNSPLHF

J: TRBJ2-3
D: TRBD1
size: NA
V: TRBV19
DNA: TGTGCCAGTAGTATAGAGACAGGGGATCGCACAGATACGCAGTATTTT
CDR3: CASSIETGDRTDTQYF

J: TRBJ2-7
D: TRBD2
size: NA
V: TRBV9
DNA: TGTGCCAGCAGCGTAGATAGCGGGAGCTCCTACGAGCAGTACTTC
CDR3: CASSVDSGSSYEQYF

J: TRBJ1-1
D: NA
size: NA
V: TRBV29-1
DNA: TGCAGCGTTGCACCTAGGACAGACCCCAAAGCTTTCTTT
CDR3: CSVAPRTDPKAFF

J: TRBJ2-7
D: TRBD1
size: NA
V: TRBV6-5
DNA: TGTGCCAGCAGTTACCAGGGGGCGGACTACGAGCAGTACTTC
CDR3: CASSYQGADYEQYF

J: TRBJ1-6
D: NA
size: NA
V: TRBV4-2
DNA: TGTGCCAGCAGCCAAGATCGGGGTTATAATTCACCCCTCCACTTT
CDR3: CASSQDRGYNSPLHF

J: TRBJ2-7
D: NA
size: NA
V: TRBV21-1
DNA: TGTGCCAGCAGCAAAGACGAGTGGATTATTACCTACGAGCAGTACTTC
CDR3: CASSKDEWIITYEQYF

J: TRBJ2-5
D: NA
size: NA
V: TRBV6-5
DNA: TGTGCCAGCAGTCCACCGGGAGTCGACTGGGAGACCCAGTACTTC
CDR3: CASSPPGVDWETQYF

J: TRBJ1-4
D: NA
size: NA
V: TRBV7-9
DNA: TGTGCCAGCAGCTTAGCGCTCGGGGGCGGAACTAATGAAAAACTGTTTTTT
CDR3: CASSLALGGGTNEKLFF

J: TRBJ1-1
D: NA
size: once
V: TRBV5-1
DNA: TGCGCCAGCAGCCACAGGGCGACTGAAGCTTTCTTT
CDR3: CASSHRATEAFF

J: TRBJ2-7
D: NA
size: NA
V: TRBV7-9
DNA: TGTGCCAGCAGCTTATCGGGTCTGTTCTACGAGCAGTACTTC
CDR3: CASSLSGLFYEQYF

J: TRBJ2-6
D: NA
size: NA
V: TRBV21-1
DNA: TGTGCCAGCAGCTTGACAGTGGCTGGGGCCAACGTCCTGACTTTC
CDR3: CASSLTVAGANVLTF

J: TRBJ2-2
D: NA
size: NA
V: TRBV5-5
DNA: TGTGCCAGCAGCTCACTAGAGAACACCGGGGAGCTGTTTTTT
CDR3: CASSSLENTGELFF

J: TRBJ1-2
D: NA
size: NA
V: TRBV5-6
DNA: TGTGCCAGCAGCTTAGGGCAGGAGCCCTATGGCTACACCTTC
CDR3: CASSLGQEPYGYTF

J: TRBJ1-1
D: NA
size: NA
V: TRBV7-8
DNA: TGTGCCAGCAGCTTCTTCCGGGGGAACACTGAAGCTTTCTTT
CDR3: CASSFFRGNTEAFF

J: TRBJ2-7
D: TRBD2
size: NA
V: TRBV11-2
DNA: TGTGCCAGCAGCATATCCGGGACTAGCGGGAGTTACGAGCAGTACTTC
CDR3: CASSISGTSGSYEQYF

J: TRBJ1-2
D: NA
size: NA
V: TRBV6-9
DNA: TGTGCCAGCAGTTATTTCTCAGCCCCCTATGGCTACACCTTC
CDR3: CASSYFSAPYGYTF

J: TRBJ2-7
D: NA
size: few
V: TRBV6-5
DNA: TGTGCCAGCAGTTCCCCAAGGGCAGGGAACTCCTACGAGCAGTACTTC
CDR3: CASSSPRAGNSYEQYF

J: TRBJ1-2
D: TRBD1
size: few
V: TRBV7-9
DNA: TGTGCCAGCAGCTTAGGGACAGGTCGGGCCTATGGCTACACCTTC
CDR3: CASSLGTGRAYGYTF

J: TRBJ1-1
D: NA
size: once
V: TRBV9
DNA: TGTGCCAGCAGCGTAGCAACAGGGATTGGTGACACTGAAGCTTTCTTT
CDR3: CASSVATGIGDTEAFF

J: TRBJ2-5
D: NA
size: NA
V: TRBV3-1/TRBV3-2
DNA: TGTGCCAGCAGCGAAGCCCAAGAGACCCAGTACTTC
CDR3: CASSEAQETQYF

J: TRBJ2-7
D: NA
size: NA
V: TRBV5-5
DNA: TGTGCCAGCAGCTTGACGTCGAGCAGGGGTTTCTACGAGCAGTACTTC
CDR3: CASSLTSSRGFYEQYF

J: TRBJ2-7
D: NA
size: once
V: TRBV7-9
DNA: TGTGCCAGCAGCTTAGTAGTCTACGAGCAGTACTTC
CDR3: CASSLVVYEQYF

J: TRBJ2-7
D: NA
size: once
V: TRBV5-4
DNA: TGTGCCAGCAGCTTGGACTACCTCTCCTACGAGCAGTACTTC
CDR3: CASSLDYLSYEQYF

J: TRBJ1-2
D: NA
size: NA
V: TRBV11-2
DNA: TGTGCCAGCAGCTACAGCGAAGGCTACACCTTC
CDR3: CASSYSEGYTF

J: TRBJ1-1
D: NA
size: NA
V: TRBV30
DNA: TGTGCCTGGTCTGGACAGACTGAAGCTTTCTTT
CDR3: CAWSGQTEAFF

J: TRBJ1-2
D: TRBD1
size: NA
V: TRBV7-9
DNA: TGTGCCAGCAGCTCCTGGACAGGGCCGGCGAATGGCTACACCTTC
CDR3: CASSSWTGPANGYTF

J: TRBJ2-1
D: TRBD2
size: once
V: TRBV5-1
DNA: TGCGCCAGCAGTTCTGGACTAGCGGCATACAATGAGCAGTTCTTC
CDR3: CASSSGLAAYNEQFF

J: TRBJ1-2
D: NA
size: many
V: TRBV18
DNA: TGTGCCAGCTCACTACGGACCGGGACACAGAACTATGGCTACACCTTC
CDR3: CASSLRTGTQNYGYTF

J: TRBJ1-5
D: NA
size: NA
V: TRBV18
DNA: TGTGCCAGCTCACCACCAGGGGCAGGGTCAAGTCAGCCCCAGCATTTT
CDR3: CASSPPGAGSSQPQHF

J: TRBJ2-5
D: NA
size: NA
V: TRBV7-8
DNA: TGTGCCAGCAGCCCGTCTGGGGGATCGGGAGCGGCAGAGACCCAGTACTTC
CDR3: CASSPSGGSGAAETQYF

J: TRBJ1-1
D: TRBD1
size: NA
V: TRBV5-1
DNA: TGCGCCAGCAGGGACGGACAGGGCCGCACTGAAGCTTTCTTT
CDR3: CASRDGQGRTEAFF

J: TRBJ1-2
D: NA
size: NA
V: TRBV7-9
DNA: TGTGCCAGCTCAAGGCAGGACTATGGCTACACCTTC
CDR3: CASSRQDYGYTF